The 20 T cell receptor beta chains below were found in one sample sequenced in a study of OX40 agonist ivuxolimab in advanced cancers. The table came from immunoSEQ multiplex PCR; TCRdb's copy has only in-frame clones and leaves some out. The sample yields 80,000 or so clones, roughly 86% seen once. The specimen was CD4+ or CD8+ T cells sorted from blood, collected in a trial of the OX40 agonist ivuxolimab. The receptor set was obtained from an adult with an advanced solid tumor such as melanoma, head and neck, liver or kidney cancer.

The table lists this clone with a count of one. The genes are TRBV29-1 and TRBJ1-2; possible D gene TRBD1, 5 bases. This CDR3 region has 14 residues. Trimming shortened V by 1 base and J by 4 bases, and 13 bases separated the two germline ends. Germline V gene sequence: CDR1 SQVTM, CDR2 ANQGSEA. CDR3 residues: CSVEVKGRGYGYTF. The CDR3, as DNA: TGCAGCGTTGAAGTTAAGGGACGGGGCTATGGCTACACCTTC.

V usage is TRBV6-5 and J usage is TRBJ1-3, with no clear D. Trimming stripped 0 bases from V and 4 bases from J, with 10 bases between. The V gene's germline CDR1 is MNHEY and CDR2 SVGAGI. The CDR3 runs to 15 residues. CDR3 sequence reads: CASSYSLWEGNTIYF. The CDR3 DNA reads as TGTGCCAGCAGTTACTCACTATGGGAGGGAAACACCATATATTTT.

The J gene is TRBJ1-1, the V gene TRBV12-5, with D unclear. This CDR3 is 13 amino acids long. Trimming pared 8 bases from V and 1 base from J, leaving 11 bases between. The germline CDR1 and CDR2 sequences are LGHNT and FRNRAP. CDR3 coding DNA: TGTGCTAGTCCCTGGAATCCGAACACTGAAGCTTTCTTT. It encodes CASPWNPNTEAFF.

The V gene is TRBV5-1, the J gene TRBJ1-4; TRBD1 matches 7 bases. This CDR3 comprises 17 residues. Germline V CDR1 and CDR2: SGHRS, YFSETQ. J was trimmed by 0 bases and V by 4 bases; bases with no gene match: 9. The DNA for the CDR3 is TGCGCCAGCAGCCTCCGGACAGGAGGTTCAACTAATGAAAAACTGTTTTTT. Its translation is CASSLRTGGSTNEKLFF.

The rearrangement uses TRBV6-1 and TRBJ1-5; D might be TRBD1 (5 bases). The CDR3 consists of 13 residues. Germline lookup yields CDR1 MNHNS and CDR2 SASEGT. Trimming removed 6 bases at V and 0 bases at J, with 6 bases between. CDR3 protein: CASSRDSNQPQHF. CDR3 nucleotides: TGTGCCAGCAGCAGGGATAGCAATCAGCCCCAGCATTTT.

V usage is TRBV2 and J usage is TRBJ1-1, with 7 nucleotides matching TRBD1. The junction had 10 bases not matched to a gene; V was cut back by 7 bases and J by 5 bases. This CDR3 has 14 residues. Germline V gives CDR1 SNHLY, CDR2 FYNNEI. The CDR3 sequence: CASNSGGPGTEAFF. In nucleotides, the CDR3 is TGTGCCAGCAACTCAGGGGGTCCAGGAACTGAAGCTTTCTTT.

The chain combines TRBV11-2 with TRBJ2-5; D gene uncertain. CDR1 and CDR2 (germline): SGHAT, FQNNGV. CDR3 length equals 13 residues. V dropped 1 base and J dropped 0 bases, with 3 bases sitting between them. The CDR3 region has the DNA TGTGCCAGCAGCTTAGTTCACCAAGAGACCCAGTACTTC. Translated: CASSLVHQETQYF.

The sample holds a few counts of this clone. The chain employs TRBV14 and TRBJ2-5; either TRBD1 or TRBD2 may supply D (5 bases each). This CDR3 has 14 residues. Germline V CDR1 and CDR2: SGHDN, FVKESK. V shed 7 bases and J shed 4 bases, with 16 bases lying between them. Here the CDR3 DNA reads TGTGCCAGCACGGGGACGGAATCAACAGAGACCCAGTACTTC. The encoded protein is CASTGTESTETQYF.

The J gene is TRBJ1-5, the V gene TRBV5-5; D gene uncertain. Germline CDR1 is SGHKS and CDR2 is YYEKEE (reference sequence). Trimming cost V 0 bases and J 1 base, with 5 bases left between them. The CDR3 totals 14 residues. Here the CDR3 reads CASSLAPSNQPQHF. The CDR3 region has the DNA TGTGCCAGCAGCTTGGCCCCGAGCAATCAGCCCCAGCATTTT. The entire variable domain, with the rest obtained from reference TRBV5-5 and TRBJ1-5, is as follows: DAGVTQSPTHLIKTRGQQVTLRCSPISGHKSVSWYQQVLGQGPQFIFQYYEKEERGRGNFPDRFSARQFPNYSSELNVNALLLGDSALYLCASSLAPSNQPQHFGDGTRLSIL.

This clone was found a few times. This chain joins TRBV10-1 and TRBJ2-3; 13 bases are shared with TRBD2. V dropped 4 bases and J dropped 6; count of bases not matched to a gene: 4. CDR1 and CDR2 (germline): WNHNN, SYGVQD (reference sequence). The CDR3 runs to 15 residues. CDR3 region: CASSVGTSGIDTQYF. The CDR3 region has the DNA TGCGCCAGCAGTGTCGGGACTAGCGGGATCGATACGCAGTATTTT.

The chain recombines TRBV10-3 with TRBJ2-1; D perhaps matches TRBD1 (5 bases). The CDR3 length is 13 residues. Germline CDR1 is ENHRY and CDR2 is SYGVKD. Trimming took 2 bases from V and 5 from J, leaving 7 bases between them. The DNA of the CDR3 is TGTGCCATCAGTGAGCAACAGGACAATGAGCAGTTCTTC. Residues: CAISEQQDNEQFF.

This chain uses TRBV18 with TRBJ1-2; a possible D gene is TRBD1 (5 bases). This CDR3 region has 14 residues. V lost 8 bases, J lost 7 bases, and 20 bases lay in between. Germline V gene lookup returns CDR1 KGHSH and CDR2 LQKENI. The CDR3 loop reads CASQQDSVGGGYTF. CDR3 in DNA: TGTGCCAGCCAACAGGATTCGGTCGGTGGTGGCTACACCTTC.

The chain has TRBV5-1 and TRBJ1-2; TRBD1 agrees at 9 bases. The germline CDR1 and CDR2 sequences are SGHRS and YFSETQ. This CDR3 contains 14 residues. With V trimmed by 4 bases and J by 4 bases, 5 bases remained unmatched. CDR3 in DNA: TGCGCCAGCAGCCCGACAGGGGGAACCTATGGCTACACCTTC. Translation gives CASSPTGGTYGYTF.

This chain uses TRBV6-1 with TRBJ2-2, with 8 nucleotides matching TRBD2. The CDR3 is 14 amino acids. With 3 bases clipped from V and 6 bases from J, the junction kept 3 bases outside the gene matches. The germline CDR1 and CDR2 sequences are MNHNS and SASEGT. The CDR3: CASSEGTSAGELFF. The CDR3, as DNA: TGTGCCAGCAGTGAGGGGACTAGTGCCGGGGAGCTGTTTTTT.

This chain uses TRBV28 with TRBJ2-1; D possibly corresponds to TRBD2 (6 bases). V was clipped by 6 bases and J by 0 bases, with 9 bases between them. The CDR3 covers 14 residues. Per germline, CDR1 MDHEN and CDR2 SYDVKM. The CDR3 DNA reads TGTGCCAGCAGCCCCGGGGGCTCCTACAATGAGCAGTTCTTC. Translated: CASSPGGSYNEQFF. Full variable domain (remainder filled in from reference TRBV28 and TRBJ2-1): DVKVTQSSRYLVKRTGEKVFLECVQDMDHENMFWYRQDPGLGLRLIYFSYDVKMKEKGDIPEGYSVSREKKERFSLILESASTNQTSMYLCASSPGGSYNEQFFGPGTRLTVL.

The CDR3 is CASSFPASGGQETQYF. The CDR3 nucleotides read TGTGCCAGCAGCTTCCCGGCTAGCGGGGGGCAAGAGACCCAGTACTTC. The genes are TRBV7-2 and TRBJ2-5; 11 nucleotides align to TRBD2. The germline V gene has CDR1 SGHTA and CDR2 FQGNSA. J was trimmed by 2 bases and V by 3 bases; bases with no gene match: 5. The CDR3 consists of 16 residues.

This rearrangement joins TRBV4-2 to TRBJ2-6; 10 positions agree with TRBD2. The V and J ends lost 4 bases and 1 base, in that order; junction bases with no gene match: 16. Germline assignment: CDR1 LGHNA and CDR2 YNFKEQ. This CDR3 region has 21 residues. CDR3: CASSPAPGLADSFSGANVLTF. DNA for the CDR3: TGTGCCAGCAGCCCGGCACCAGGACTAGCGGATTCCTTTTCTGGGGCCAACGTCCTGACTTTC.

The rearrangement links TRBV11-2 to TRBJ2-3, with D unclear. Germline loops: CDR1 SGHAT, CDR2 FQNNGV. The ends were cut back, 3 bases at V and 1 base at J, with 5 bases in the middle. The CDR3 consists of 13 residues. The DNA of the CDR3 is TGTGCCAGCAGCTTTGGGGGCACAGATACGCAGTATTTT. Its protein product is CASSFGGTDTQYF.

V usage is TRBV30 and J usage is TRBJ2-5; the match to TRBD1 covers 10 bases. Germline loops: CDR1 GTSNPN, CDR2 SVGIG (reference sequence). This CDR3 is built from 16 residues. The ends lost 2 bases at V and 5 bases at J; junction bases unmatched: 11. CDR3 DNA: TGTGCCTGGAGTACCGGGACAGGGGCTCAGGGTGAGACCCAGTACTTC. Its protein is CAWSTGTGAQGETQYF.

This rearrangement joins TRBV27 to TRBJ2-7, with 7 bases identical to TRBD2. The germline V gene has CDR1 MNHEY and CDR2 SMNVEV (reference sequence). The CDR3 consists of 13 residues. J was trimmed by 3 bases and V by 3 bases; bases with no gene match: 2. CDR3 nucleotides: TGTGCCAGCAGTTTTTCTAGCGGCTACGAGCAGTACTTC. Its translation is CASSFSSGYEQYF.